The 23 T cell receptor beta chains presented below share a single source sample, sequenced in a study of cytomegalovirus exposure and HLA in healthy donors. The PCR contained 60 Vbeta and 13 Jbeta primers. Assay: immunoSEQ multiplex PCR; the TCRdb copy retains only in-frame clones and omits some. The table shows approximately 220,000 clones, with over 70% occurring only once. Specimen: PBMCs. The receptors were gathered from a boy between 2 and 10 years old in good health and CMV-seronegative.

The rearrangement joins TRBV19 to TRBJ1-4, with 8 positions matching TRBD1. With V trimmed by 5 bases and J by 5 bases, 4 bases remained unmatched. CDR1 and CDR2 (germline): LNHDA, SQIVND (reference sequence). The CDR3 consists of 14 residues. The CDR3 sequence is CASSSWTGNEKLFF. For the CDR3, the DNA is TGTGCCAGTAGTTCCTGGACAGGGAATGAAAAACTGTTTTTT.

The chain recombines TRBV5-6 with TRBJ2-1, with D hard to call. This CDR3 has 15 residues. The V end was cut by 0 bases, the J end by 1 base, with 8 bases between. Germline-derived CDR1 and CDR2 are SGHDT and YYEEEE. In nucleotides, the CDR3 is TGTGCCAGCAGCTTGGATGTCGGTTCCTACAATGAGCAGTTCTTC. Amino acids: CASSLDVGSYNEQFF.

The rearrangement uses TRBV11-2 and TRBJ2-7; 9 nucleotides align to TRBD1. Germline CDR1 is SGHAT and CDR2 is FQNNGV. Germline trimming cut 1 base from V and 4 bases from J; bases unmatched to any gene: 17. The CDR3 runs to 19 residues. Written as DNA, the CDR3 is TGTGCCAGCAGCTTAGTGGGACAGGGACCTTTTCGTACCAAATACGAGCAGTACTTC. Translated: CASSLVGQGPFRTKYEQYF.

CDR3: CASSVGGSTDTQYF. As DNA, the CDR3 is TGTGCCAGCAGCGTAGGGGGCAGCACAGATACGCAGTATTTT. The chain uses TRBV9 and TRBJ2-3, with D maybe TRBD1 (5 bases). The CDR3 length is 14 residues. The V and J ends lost 0 bases and 0 bases respectively, with 5 bases between them. CDR1 is SGDLS, CDR2 YYNGEE, per germline. Full variable domain (rest looked up from reference TRBV9 and TRBJ2-3): DSGVTQTPKHLITATGQRVTLRCSPRSGDLSVYWYQQSLDQGLQFLIQYYNGEERAKGNILERFSAQQFPDLHSELNLSSLELGDSALYFCASSVGGSTDTQYFGPGTRLTVL.

This sequence joins TRBV10-1 and TRBJ2-1, with TRBD1 matching over 7 bases. The CDR3 loop spans 15 amino acids. Germline V gene lookup returns CDR1 WNHNN and CDR2 SYGVQD (reference sequence). Trimming cost V 0 bases and J 6 bases; bases outside gene matches: 5. CDR3 loop: CASSESGAGGNEQFF. The CDR3 DNA reads TGCGCCAGCAGTGAGTCGGGGGCAGGGGGCAATGAGCAGTTCTTC.

This clone was recorded once. The chain combines TRBV30 with TRBJ1-6; TRBD1 matches 11 bases. This CDR3 is 15 amino acids long. J was trimmed by 7 bases and V by 4 bases; bases with no gene match: 6. Germline assignment: CDR1 GTSNPN and CDR2 SVGIG (reference sequence). The DNA for the CDR3 is TGTGCCTGGAAGTTCGGGACAGGGGGAAATTCACCCCTCCACTTT. Residues: CAWKFGTGGNSPLHF.

This chain's CDR3 is CASSTDRRITDTQYF. CDR3 coding DNA: TGCGCCAGCAGCACTGACAGGAGAATCACAGATACGCAGTATTTT. The chain links TRBV5-1 to TRBJ2-3; the D gene is possibly TRBD1 (6 bases). The germline V gene has CDR1 SGHRS and CDR2 YFSETQ. The CDR3 runs to 15 residues. Trimming cost V 4 bases and J 2 bases, with 14 bases left between them.

The V call is TRBV4-1, the J call TRBJ2-3, with D possibly being TRBD1 (5 bases). The germline CDR1 and CDR2 sequences are MGHRA and YSYEKL. V shed 0 bases and J shed 4 bases, with 23 bases lying between them. There are 19 residues in the CDR3. The CDR3 region has the DNA TGCGCCAGCAGCCAAGAATTGGCGACCCTCAGGGTAGGTGCAGATACGCAGTATTTT. This sequence encodes CASSQELATLRVGADTQYF.

This chain uses TRBV5-8 with TRBJ2-7; 8 bases agree with TRBD2. The V and J ends lost 0 bases and 2 bases, in that order; junction bases with no gene match: 10. Germline-derived CDR1 and CDR2 are SGHTS and YDEGEE. The CDR3 is 17 amino acids. The CDR3 loop reads CASSLAIVSGKTYEQYF. In nucleotides, the CDR3 is TGTGCCAGCAGCTTGGCCATCGTTAGCGGGAAGACCTACGAGCAGTACTTC.

V is TRBV7-6 and J is TRBJ2-3; 9 nucleotides match TRBD2. Trimming took 11 bases from V and 0 from J; bases not matched to a gene: 6. Germline V gene sequence: CDR1 SGHVS, CDR2 FNYEAQ. The CDR3 is made up of 14 amino acids. CDR3 sequence reads: CADPSGVSTDTQYF. CDR3 coding DNA: TGTGCCGATCCTAGCGGGGTAAGCACAGATACGCAGTATTTT.

CDR3 loop: CASRALGSSYNEQFF. Written as DNA, the CDR3 is TGTGCCAGCAGGGCCTTGGGGAGCTCCTACAATGAGCAGTTCTTC. The chain carries TRBV2 and TRBJ2-1, with D tentatively TRBD2 (5 bases). Trimming took off 6 bases at V and 0 bases at J, with 12 bases between the two ends. Germline V gene data show CDR1 as SNHLY and CDR2 as FYNNEI. The CDR3 length is 15 residues. Together with reference TRBV2 and TRBJ2-1, the CDR3 gives the full variable domain: EPEVTQTPSHQVTQMGQEVILRCVPISNHLYFYWYRQILGQKVEFLVSFYNNEISEKSEIFDDQFSVERPDGSNFTLKIRSTKLEDSAMYFCASRALGSSYNEQFFGPGTRLTVL.

The chain is built from TRBV11-2 and TRBJ2-2; TRBD2 might be the D (5 bases). Germline values: CDR1 SGHAT, CDR2 FQNNGV. Trimming took off 1 base at V and 0 bases at J, with 15 bases between the two ends. The CDR3 contains 18 residues. The CDR3 region is CASSLGKFEGPNTGELFF. CDR3 in DNA: TGTGCCAGCAGCTTAGGGAAGTTCGAGGGCCCGAACACCGGGGAGCTGTTTTTT.

This clone was seen a few times. V gene TRBV6-5 combines with J gene TRBJ2-1; perhaps TRBD2 as D (6 bases). The CDR3 totals 15 residues. V gave up 0 bases and J gave up 1 base, with 7 bases separating them. Germline CDR1 and CDR2: MNHEY and SVGAGI. The CDR3 region is CASSYSGTSYNEQFF. CDR3 in DNA: TGTGCCAGCAGTTACTCGGGGACTTCCTACAATGAGCAGTTCTTC.

This clone was detected a few times. The V gene is TRBV4-2, the J gene TRBJ1-4, with D maybe TRBD1 (6 bases). V shed 2 bases and J shed 6 bases, with 16 bases lying between them. The CDR3 consists of 16 residues. Germline loops: CDR1 LGHNA, CDR2 YNFKEQ. In nucleotides, the CDR3 is TGTGCCAGCAGCCAATCCCACTCTGCAGGGGATGAAAAACTGTTTTTT. Encoded protein: CASSQSHSAGDEKLFF.

V and J are TRBV4-1 and TRBJ1-2, with 9 nucleotides matching TRBD1. This CDR3 has 16 amino acids. The germline CDR1 and CDR2 sequences are MGHRA and YSYEKL. V was pared by 1 base and J by 8 bases, with 11 bases of the junction left unmatched. The DNA for the CDR3 is TGCGCCAGCAGCCAAGCCCCCGGACAGGGGATCTACGGCTACACCTTC. It codes for CASSQAPGQGIYGYTF.

The count of this clone is one. The V and J genes are TRBV5-6 and TRBJ2-3; 8 positions match TRBD2. From germline, CDR1 is SGHDT and CDR2 YYEEEE. CDR3 size: 15 residues. V trimming: 0 bases; J trimming: 3 bases; junction bases outside the gene matches: 3. The DNA of the CDR3 is TGTGCCAGCAGCTTGGCCAGCGGGAGTACAGATACGCAGTATTTT. This codes for CASSLASGSTDTQYF. Based on the CDR3 plus reference TRBV5-6 and TRBJ2-3, the full variable domain is DAGVTQSPTHLIKTRGQQVTLRCSPKSGHDTVSWYQQALGQGPQFIFQYYEEEERQRGNFPDRFSGHQFPNYSSELNVNALLLGDSALYLCASSLASGSTDTQYFGPGTRLTVL.

The chain links TRBV6-1 to TRBJ2-7; weak D call: TRBD1 (5 bases). Trimming took off 5 bases at V and 3 bases at J, with 11 bases between the two ends. The CDR3 is 13 residues long. Looked up from germline, CDR1 is MNHNS and CDR2 is SASEGT. CDR3 sequence: CASSPRQNYEQYF. The CDR3 nucleotides read TGTGCCAGCAGTCCCCGACAGAACTACGAGCAGTACTTC.

The rearrangement joins TRBV6-6 to TRBJ1-3; D is perhaps TRBD1 (6 bases). Trimming cost V 7 bases and J 0 bases, with 10 bases left between them. The CDR3 runs 14 residues. The germline gives CDR1 MNHNY, CDR2 SVGAGI (reference sequence). The CDR3 bases are TGTGCCAGCATCGGACAGTTCTCTGGAAACACCATATATTTT. This sequence encodes CASIGQFSGNTIYF.

The rearrangement links TRBV21-1 to TRBJ2-5; TRBD2, the D gene given by the table, was not confirmed from the DNA. TRBV21-1 is a listed pseudogene. The CDR3 is made up of 12 amino acids. The DNA of the CDR3 is TGTGCCAGCAGCAAAAGAGAGGAGACCCAGTACTTC. As protein: CASSKREETQYF.

The V gene is TRBV9, the J gene TRBJ2-1, with TRBD1 matching 11 bases. Germline lookup yields CDR1 SGDLS and CDR2 YYNGEE. With V trimmed by 0 bases and J by 7 bases, 6 bases remained unmatched. The CDR3 totals 16 residues. The CDR3, as DNA: TGTGCCAGCAGCGTAGAGGGACAGGGGGTCGGAAATGAGCAGTTCTTC. Encoded protein: CASSVEGQGVGNEQFF.

The chain uses TRBV9 and TRBJ2-5; 12 positions agree with TRBD2. From germline, CDR1 is SGDLS and CDR2 YYNGEE. CDR3 length: 16 amino acids. V lost 4 bases to trimming and J lost 4 bases; unmatched junction nucleotides: 8. The CDR3 here is CASSSPSGGAVETQYF. The CDR3 bases are TGTGCCAGCAGCTCCCCTAGCGGGGGGGCCGTAGAGACCCAGTACTTC. Together with reference TRBV9 and TRBJ2-5, the CDR3 gives the full variable domain: DSGVTQTPKHLITATGQRVTLRCSPRSGDLSVYWYQQSLDQGLQFLIQYYNGEERAKGNILERFSAQQFPDLHSELNLSSLELGDSALYFCASSSPSGGAVETQYFGPGTRLLVL.

This chain connects TRBV9 to TRBJ2-2; 11 bases agree with TRBD1. The germline CDR1 and CDR2 sequences are SGDLS and YYNGEE. The CDR3 extends over 17 amino acids. V lost 4 bases to trimming and J lost 5 bases; unmatched junction nucleotides: 10. The CDR3 coding sequence is TGTGCCAGCAGCACTCCCAGGGGGACAGGGGGAACCGGGGAGCTGTTTTTT. It encodes CASSTPRGTGGTGELFF.

This chain connects TRBV7-3 to TRBJ2-2, with D unclear. The CDR3 loop spans 16 amino acids. The germline V gene encodes CDR1 SGHTA and CDR2 FQGTGA. Trimming pared 5 bases from V and 0 bases from J, leaving 13 bases between. CDR3 sequence: CASSIRHSPNTGELFF. Here the CDR3 DNA reads TGTGCCAGCAGCATTCGACATTCGCCGAACACCGGGGAGCTGTTTTTT.